The clone carrying this T cell receptor beta chain was picked up a small number of times. Antigen unknown. The CDR3 is 14 amino acids. Germline loops: CDR1 MNHEY, CDR2 SVGEGT. Trimming cost V 2 bases and J 7 bases; bases outside gene matches: 8. Unique molecular identifiers featured in each of the TCR beta cDNA libraries. MiXCR was run by TCRdb on the PCR reads, yielding one entry per CDR3 protein. The table shows about 620,000 distinct CDR3 sequences, with 44% occurring only once. The sample originates from a study of post-analysis software for immune sequencing data. Study-wide results and caveats: Among 4 or 5 TRBV segments more frequent in patients than controls were TRBV5-6, TRBV5-1 and TRBV20-1.

This chain uses TRBV6-2 or TRBV6-3 with TRBJ2-7; 7 bases line up with TRBD2. The sequence derives from a girl under 18 with multiple sclerosis. The specimen sequenced was blood. The CDR3, as DNA: TGTGCCAGCAGTTACCGGGACTACCGCAGGGAGCAGTACTTC. Residues: CASSYRDYRREQYF.